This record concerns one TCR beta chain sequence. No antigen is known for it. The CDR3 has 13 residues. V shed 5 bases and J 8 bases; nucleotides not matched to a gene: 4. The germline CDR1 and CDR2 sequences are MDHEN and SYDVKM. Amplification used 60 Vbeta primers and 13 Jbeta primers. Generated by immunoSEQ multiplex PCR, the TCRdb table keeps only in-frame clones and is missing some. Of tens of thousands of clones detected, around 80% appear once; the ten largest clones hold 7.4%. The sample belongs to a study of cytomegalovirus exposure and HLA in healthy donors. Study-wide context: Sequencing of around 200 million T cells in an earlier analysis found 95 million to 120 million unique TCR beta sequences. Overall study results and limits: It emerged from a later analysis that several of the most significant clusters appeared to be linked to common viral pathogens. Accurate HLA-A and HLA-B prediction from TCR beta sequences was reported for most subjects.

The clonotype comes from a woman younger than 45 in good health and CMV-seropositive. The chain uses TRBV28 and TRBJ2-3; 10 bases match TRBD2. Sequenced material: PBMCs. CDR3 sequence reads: CASSSGRAGTQYF. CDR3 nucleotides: TGTGCCAGCAGTAGCGGGAGGGCCGGTACGCAGTATTTT.